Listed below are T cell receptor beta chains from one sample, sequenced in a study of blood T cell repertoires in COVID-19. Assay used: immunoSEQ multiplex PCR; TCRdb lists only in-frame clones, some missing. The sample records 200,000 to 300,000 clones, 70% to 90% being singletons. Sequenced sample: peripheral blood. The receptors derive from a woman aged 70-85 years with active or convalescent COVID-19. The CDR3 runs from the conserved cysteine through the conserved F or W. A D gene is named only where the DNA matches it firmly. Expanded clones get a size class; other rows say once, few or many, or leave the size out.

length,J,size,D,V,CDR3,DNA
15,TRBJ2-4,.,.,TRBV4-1,CASSPRDRPENIQYF,TGCGCCAGCAGCCCGCGGGACAGACCGGAAAACATTCAGTACTTC
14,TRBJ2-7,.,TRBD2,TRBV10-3,CAISEAGAMREQYF,TGTGCCATCAGTGAAGCGGGGGCCATGCGCGAGCAGTACTTC
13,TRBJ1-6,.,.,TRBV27,CASGQTYNSPLHF,TGTGCCAGCGGACAGACCTATAATTCACCCCTCCACTTT
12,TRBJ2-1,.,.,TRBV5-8,CASRGLGNEQFF,TGTGCCAGCAGGGGACTTGGGAATGAGCAGTTCTTC
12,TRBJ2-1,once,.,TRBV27,CASSFGQYEQFF,TGTGCCAGCAGTTTCGGACAGTATGAGCAGTTCTTC
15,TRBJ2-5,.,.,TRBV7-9,CASSLIGGEQETQYF,TGTGCCAGCAGCTTAATTGGCGGGGAGCAAGAGACCCAGTACTTC
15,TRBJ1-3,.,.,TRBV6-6,CATQGGALPGNTIYF,TGTGCCACTCAAGGGGGGGCCCTCCCTGGAAACACCATATATTTT
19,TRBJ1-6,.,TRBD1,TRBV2,CASMEGSGGARSYNSPLHF,TGTGCCAGCATGGAGGGTTCAGGGGGCGCGAGATCCTATAATTCACCCCTCCACTTT
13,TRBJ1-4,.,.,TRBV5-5,CASSLPGREKLFF,TGTGCCAGCAGCTTACCAGGGCGGGAAAAACTGTTTTTT
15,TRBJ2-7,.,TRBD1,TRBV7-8,CASSPGTGSFYEQYF,TGTGCCAGCAGCCCCGGGACAGGGAGTTTCTACGAGCAGTACTTC
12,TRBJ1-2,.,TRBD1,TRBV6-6,CASNDRGHGYTF,TGTGCCAGCAATGACAGGGGGCATGGCTACACCTTC
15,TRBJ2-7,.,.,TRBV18,CASSPTSVLSYEQYF,TGTGCCAGCTCACCTACCTCAGTTTTATCCTACGAGCAGTACTTC
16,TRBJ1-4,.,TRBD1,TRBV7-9,CASSSTQGALNEKLFF,TGTGCCAGCAGCTCAACGCAGGGGGCCCTTAATGAAAAACTGTTTTTT
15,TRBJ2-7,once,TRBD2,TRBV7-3,CASSLDSSGGYEQYF,TGTGCCAGCAGCTTAGACTCTAGCGGGGGCTACGAGCAGTACTTC
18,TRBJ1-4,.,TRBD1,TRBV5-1,CASKALGTEISTNEKLFF,TGCGCCAGCAAGGCCCTCGGGACAGAGATTTCAACTAATGAAAAACTGTTTTTT
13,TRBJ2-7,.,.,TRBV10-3,CAIAPSGNYEQYF,TGTGCCATAGCACCGTCAGGGAACTACGAGCAGTACTTC
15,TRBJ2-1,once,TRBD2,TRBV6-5,CASSRSGGGYNEQFF,TGTGCCAGCAGCCGAAGCGGGGGGGGCTACAATGAGCAGTTCTTC
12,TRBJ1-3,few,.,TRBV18,CASSPGGNTIYF,TGTGCCAGCTCACCAGGAGGGAACACCATATATTTT
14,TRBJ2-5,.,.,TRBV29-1,CSVEVARGAQTQYF,TGCAGCGTCGAAGTGGCCAGGGGAGCGCAGACCCAGTACTTC
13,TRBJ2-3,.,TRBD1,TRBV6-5,CASSTPGQSTQYF,TGTGCCAGCAGTACACCGGGACAGAGTACGCAGTATTTT
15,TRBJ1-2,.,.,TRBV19,CASSRGAGDLYGYTF,TGTGCCAGTAGCCGGGGGGCAGGGGACCTCTATGGCTACACCTTC
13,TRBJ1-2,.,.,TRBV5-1,CASSTGQPYGYTF,TGCGCCAGCAGCACCGGACAGCCCTATGGCTACACCTTC